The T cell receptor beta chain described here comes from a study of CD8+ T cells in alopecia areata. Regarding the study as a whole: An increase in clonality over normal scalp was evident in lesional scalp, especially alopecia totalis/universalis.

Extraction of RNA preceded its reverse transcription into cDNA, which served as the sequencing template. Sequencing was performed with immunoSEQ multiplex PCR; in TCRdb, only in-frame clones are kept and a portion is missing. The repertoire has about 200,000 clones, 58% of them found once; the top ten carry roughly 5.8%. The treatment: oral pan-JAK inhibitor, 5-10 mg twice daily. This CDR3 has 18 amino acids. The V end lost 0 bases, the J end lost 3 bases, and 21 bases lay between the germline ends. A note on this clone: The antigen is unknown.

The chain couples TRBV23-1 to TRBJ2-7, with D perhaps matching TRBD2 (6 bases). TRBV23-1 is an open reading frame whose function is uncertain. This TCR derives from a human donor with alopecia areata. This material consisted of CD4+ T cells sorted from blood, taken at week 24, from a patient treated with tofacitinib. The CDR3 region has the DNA TGCGCCAGCAGTCAATCGCTGTTCAGGACTACCGATAACTACGAGCAGTACTTC. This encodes CASSQSLFRTTDNYEQYF.